This TCR beta chain was captured by sequencing in a study of T cell responses to AZD1222 COVID-19 vaccine. Notes on the study in general: Just 5 to 7 AZD1222 recipients were seropositive at baseline.

Notes on this clone: The antigen remains undetermined.

TCRdb's copy holds only in-frame clones and misses some; the assay was immunoSEQ multiplex PCR. Of fewer than 150,000 clones listed, 93% are singletons. The origin of this receptor is an adult in good health. The specimen was peripheral blood, collected on day 0 of AZD1222 vaccination.

The CDR3 coding sequence is TGTGCCAGTAGTCGTCAGGGGGTCCAAGAGACCCAGTACTTC. It is translated as CASSRQGVQETQYF. The chain links TRBV19 to TRBJ2-5, with 7 bases that match TRBD1. The V and J ends lost 5 bases and 1 base, in that order; junction bases with no gene match: 4. Germline CDR1 and CDR2: LNHDA and SQIVND (reference sequence). The length of the CDR3 is 14 residues.